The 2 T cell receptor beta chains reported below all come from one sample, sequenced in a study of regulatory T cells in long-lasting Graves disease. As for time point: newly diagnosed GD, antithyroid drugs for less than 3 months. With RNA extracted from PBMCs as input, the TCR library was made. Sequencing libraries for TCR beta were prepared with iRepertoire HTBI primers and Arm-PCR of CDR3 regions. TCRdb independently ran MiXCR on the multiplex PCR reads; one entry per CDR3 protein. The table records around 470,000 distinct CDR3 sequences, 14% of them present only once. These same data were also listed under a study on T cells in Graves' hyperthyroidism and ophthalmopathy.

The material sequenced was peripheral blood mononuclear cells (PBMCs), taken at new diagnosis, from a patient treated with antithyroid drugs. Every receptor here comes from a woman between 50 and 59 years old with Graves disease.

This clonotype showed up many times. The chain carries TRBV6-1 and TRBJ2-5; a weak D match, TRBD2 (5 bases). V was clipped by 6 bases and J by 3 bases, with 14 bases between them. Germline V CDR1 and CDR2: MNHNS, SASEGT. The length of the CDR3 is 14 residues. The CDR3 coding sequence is TGTGCCAGCAGCCCACTGGGAGTGGAAGAGACCCAGTACTTC. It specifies CASSPLGVEETQYF.

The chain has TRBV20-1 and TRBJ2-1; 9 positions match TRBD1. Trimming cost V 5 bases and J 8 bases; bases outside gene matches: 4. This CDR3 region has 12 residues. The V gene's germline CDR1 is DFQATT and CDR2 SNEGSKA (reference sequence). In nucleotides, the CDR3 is TGCAGTGCTTCGACAGGGGGTCATGAGCAGTTCTTC. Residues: CSASTGGHEQFF.